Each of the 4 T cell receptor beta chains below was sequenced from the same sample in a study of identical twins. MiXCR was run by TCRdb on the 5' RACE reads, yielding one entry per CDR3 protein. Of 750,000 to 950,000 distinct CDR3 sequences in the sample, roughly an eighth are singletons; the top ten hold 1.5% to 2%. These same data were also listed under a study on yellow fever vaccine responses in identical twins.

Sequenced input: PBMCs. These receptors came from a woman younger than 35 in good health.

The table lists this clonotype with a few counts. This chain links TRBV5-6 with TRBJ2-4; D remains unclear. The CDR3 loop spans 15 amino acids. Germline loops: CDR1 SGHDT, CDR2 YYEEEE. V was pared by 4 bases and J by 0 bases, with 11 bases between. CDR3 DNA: TGTGCCAGCAGCCTGCAAAGTTTAGCCAAAAACATTCAGTACTTC. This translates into CASSLQSLAKNIQYF.

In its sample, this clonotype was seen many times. CDR3 protein: CASSGTSRETGELFF. The CDR3, as DNA: TGTGCCAGCAGTGGGACTAGCCGAGAGACCGGGGAGCTGTTTTTT. The rearrangement joins TRBV6-1 to TRBJ2-2; 8 bases match TRBD2. The ends lost 4 bases at V and 5 bases at J; junction bases unmatched: 6. CDR3 size: 15 residues. In germline, CDR1 is MNHNS, CDR2 SASEGT.

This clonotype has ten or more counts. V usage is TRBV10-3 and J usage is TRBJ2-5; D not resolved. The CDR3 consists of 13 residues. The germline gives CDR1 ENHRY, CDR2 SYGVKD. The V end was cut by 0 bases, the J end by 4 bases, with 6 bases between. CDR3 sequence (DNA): TGTGCCATCAGTGAGTCGTCCGCAGAGACCCAGTACTTC. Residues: CAISESSAETQYF.

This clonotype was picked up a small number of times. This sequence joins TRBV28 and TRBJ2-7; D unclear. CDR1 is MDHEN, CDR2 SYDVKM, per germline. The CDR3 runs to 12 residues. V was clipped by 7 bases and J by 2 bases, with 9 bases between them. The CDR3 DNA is TGTGCCAGCACCCCCGCCACCTACGAGCAGTACTTC. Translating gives CASTPATYEQYF.